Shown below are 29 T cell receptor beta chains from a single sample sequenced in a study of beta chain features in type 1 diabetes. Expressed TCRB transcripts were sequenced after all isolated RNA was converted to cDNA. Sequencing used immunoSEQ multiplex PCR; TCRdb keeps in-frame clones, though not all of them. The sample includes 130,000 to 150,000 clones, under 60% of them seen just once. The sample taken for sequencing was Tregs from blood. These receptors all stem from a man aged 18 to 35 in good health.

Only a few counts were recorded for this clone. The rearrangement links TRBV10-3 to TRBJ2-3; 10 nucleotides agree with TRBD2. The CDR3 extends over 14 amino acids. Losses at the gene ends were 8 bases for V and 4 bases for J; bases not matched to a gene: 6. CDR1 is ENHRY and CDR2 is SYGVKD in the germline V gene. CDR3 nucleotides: TGTGCCATCGCACTAGCGGGGTGGGCAGATACGCAGTATTTT. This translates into CAIALAGWADTQYF.

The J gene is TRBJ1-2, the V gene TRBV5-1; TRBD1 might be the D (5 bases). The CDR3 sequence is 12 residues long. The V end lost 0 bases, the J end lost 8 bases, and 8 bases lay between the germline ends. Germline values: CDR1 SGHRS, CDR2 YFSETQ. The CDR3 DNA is TGCGCCAGCAGCTTGGGGGGCGAAGGCTACACCTTC. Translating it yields CASSLGGEGYTF.

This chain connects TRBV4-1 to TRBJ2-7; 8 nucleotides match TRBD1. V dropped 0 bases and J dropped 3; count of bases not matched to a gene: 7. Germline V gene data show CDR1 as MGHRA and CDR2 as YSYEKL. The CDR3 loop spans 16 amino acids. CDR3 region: CASSQDPWTGIYEQYF. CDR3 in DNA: TGCGCCAGCAGCCAAGATCCCTGGACAGGGATCTACGAGCAGTACTTC.

Here the CDR3 reads CASSLLGQGNTGELFF. The CDR3 region has the DNA TGCGCCAGCAGCTTGCTCGGACAGGGTAACACCGGGGAGCTGTTTTTT. V is TRBV5-1 and J is TRBJ2-2; 8 bases agree with TRBD1. The CDR3 loop spans 16 amino acids. Germline trimming cut 1 base from V and 2 bases from J; bases unmatched to any gene: 4. CDR1 is SGHRS and CDR2 is YFSETQ in the germline V gene.

CDR3 region: CASSLVGLNTGELFF. The CDR3, as DNA: TGTGCCAGCAGCTTAGTAGGACTCAACACCGGGGAGCTGTTTTTT. The rearrangement links TRBV7-9 to TRBJ2-2; D might be TRBD2 (5 bases). V gave up 1 base and J gave up 2 bases, with 8 bases separating them. The CDR3 consists of 15 residues. CDR1 is SEHNR and CDR2 is FQNEAQ in the germline V gene (reference sequence).

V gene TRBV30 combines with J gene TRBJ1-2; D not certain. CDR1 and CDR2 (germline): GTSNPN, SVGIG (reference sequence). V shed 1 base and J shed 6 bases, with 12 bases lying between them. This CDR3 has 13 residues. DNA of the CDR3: TGTGCCTGGAGTGATGAGAGGATGGATGGCTACACCTTC. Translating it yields CAWSDERMDGYTF.

This chain's CDR3 is CAIRGGTSGNTIYF. The CDR3 DNA follows: TGTGCCATCAGGGGGGGAACCTCTGGAAACACCATATATTTT. The gene calls are TRBV10-3 and TRBJ1-3; D might be TRBD1 (5 bases). CDR1 and CDR2 from the germline V gene are ENHRY and SYGVKD. This CDR3 is built from 14 residues. The germline V and J ends were trimmed by 6 bases and 0 bases, with 9 bases remaining between them.

CDR3 loop: CASSAGTTGWETQYF. DNA of the CDR3: TGTGCCAGCAGTGCCGGGACTACGGGTTGGGAGACCCAGTACTTC. This rearrangement joins TRBV9 to TRBJ2-5; 7 bases align to TRBD2. The junction had 12 bases not matched to a gene; V was cut back by 5 bases and J by 5 bases. The CDR3 has 15 amino acids. Germline V gene data show CDR1 as SGDLS and CDR2 as YYNGEE.

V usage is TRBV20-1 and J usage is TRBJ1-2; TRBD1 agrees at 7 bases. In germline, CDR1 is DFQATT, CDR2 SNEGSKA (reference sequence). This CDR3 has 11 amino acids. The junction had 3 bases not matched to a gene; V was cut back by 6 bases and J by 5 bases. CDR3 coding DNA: TGCAGTGCGAAACAGGGGTATGGCTACACCTTC. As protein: CSAKQGYGYTF.

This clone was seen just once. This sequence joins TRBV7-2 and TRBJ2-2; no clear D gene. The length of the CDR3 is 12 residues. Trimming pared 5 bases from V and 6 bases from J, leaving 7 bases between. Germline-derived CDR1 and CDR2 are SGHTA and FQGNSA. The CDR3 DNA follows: TGTGCCAGCAGCCCATTTGCCGGGGAGCTGTTTTTT. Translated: CASSPFAGELFF.

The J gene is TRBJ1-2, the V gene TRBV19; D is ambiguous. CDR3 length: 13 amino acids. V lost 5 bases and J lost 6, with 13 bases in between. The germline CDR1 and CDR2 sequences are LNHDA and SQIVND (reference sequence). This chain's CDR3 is CASSLRRSNGYTF. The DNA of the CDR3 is TGTGCCAGTAGTCTCCGGAGGAGTAATGGCTACACCTTC.

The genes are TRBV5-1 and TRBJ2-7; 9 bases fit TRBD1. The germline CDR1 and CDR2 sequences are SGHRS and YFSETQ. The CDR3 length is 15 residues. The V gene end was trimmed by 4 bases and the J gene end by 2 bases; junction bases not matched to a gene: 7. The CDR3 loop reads CASSVEGQGPYEQYF. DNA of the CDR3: TGCGCCAGCAGCGTTGAGGGACAGGGACCCTACGAGCAGTACTTC.

In nucleotides, the CDR3 is TGTGCCAGCAGCGCGGGTCTCAGGGGCGAGCAGTACTTC. Translation gives CASSAGLRGEQYF. The chain recombines TRBV6-1 with TRBJ2-7; tentative D call: TRBD1 (6 bases). Looked up from germline, CDR1 is MNHNS and CDR2 is SASEGT. Trimming pared 6 bases from V and 6 bases from J, leaving 15 bases between. The CDR3 has 13 amino acids.

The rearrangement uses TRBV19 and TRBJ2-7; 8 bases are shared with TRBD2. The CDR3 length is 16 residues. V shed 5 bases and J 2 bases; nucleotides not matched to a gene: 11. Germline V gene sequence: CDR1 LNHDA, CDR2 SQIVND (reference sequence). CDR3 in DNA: TGTGCCAGTAGTCGAGCGGGAGCGAGTGGCACCTACGAGCAGTACTTC. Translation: CASSRAGASGTYEQYF.

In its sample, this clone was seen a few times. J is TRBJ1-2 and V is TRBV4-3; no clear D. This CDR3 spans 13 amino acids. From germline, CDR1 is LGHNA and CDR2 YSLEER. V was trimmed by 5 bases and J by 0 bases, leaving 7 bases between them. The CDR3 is CASSFTANYGYTF. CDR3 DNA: TGCGCCAGCAGCTTTACGGCTAACTATGGCTACACCTTC.

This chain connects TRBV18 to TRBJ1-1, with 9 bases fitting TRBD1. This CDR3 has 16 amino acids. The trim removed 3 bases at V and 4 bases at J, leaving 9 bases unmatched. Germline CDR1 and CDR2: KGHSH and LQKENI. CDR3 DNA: TGTGCCAGCTCACCCTCCCGTACAGGGGGCGGCACTGAAGCTTTCTTT. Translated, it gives CASSPSRTGGGTEAFF.

The CDR3 loop is CASSRSGQYSGNTIYF. The CDR3 DNA reads TGTGCCAGCAGCCGTTCGGGACAGTACTCTGGAAACACCATATATTTT. The chain is built from TRBV9 and TRBJ1-3; 7 nucleotides align to TRBD1. Per germline, CDR1 SGDLS and CDR2 YYNGEE. The junction had 7 bases not matched to a gene; V was cut back by 4 bases and J by 0 bases. This CDR3 has 16 amino acids. The full variable domain, in which reference TRBV9 and TRBJ1-3 provide the parts outside the CDR3, is DSGVTQTPKHLITATGQRVTLRCSPRSGDLSVYWYQQSLDQGLQFLIQYYNGEERAKGNILERFSAQQFPDLHSELNLSSLELGDSALYFCASSRSGQYSGNTIYFGEGSWLTVV.

CDR3 DNA sequence: TGTGCCAGCAGCCAAGAGGATCTAGGTGAAGCTTTCTTT. Amino acid sequence: CASSQEDLGEAFF. The J gene is TRBJ1-1, the V gene TRBV4-2; D uncertain. Deletions cut 0 bases from V and 7 bases from J, with 9 bases between. The germline CDR1 and CDR2 sequences are LGHNA and YNFKEQ. The CDR3 loop spans 13 amino acids.

CDR3 in DNA: TGTGCCAGCACGGGGAACACCATATATTTT. This translates into CASTGNTIYF. The chain is built from TRBV28 and TRBJ1-3; D not certain. The CDR3 is made up of 10 amino acids. The germline V gene has CDR1 MDHEN and CDR2 SYDVKM. V lost 7 bases and J 7 bases, leaving 5 bases between the germline ends. The full variable domain, rest sourced from reference TRBV28 and TRBJ1-3, is DVKVTQSSRYLVKRTGEKVFLECVQDMDHENMFWYRQDPGLGLRLIYFSYDVKMKEKGDIPEGYSVSREKKERFSLILESASTNQTSMYLCASTGNTIYFGEGSWLTVV.

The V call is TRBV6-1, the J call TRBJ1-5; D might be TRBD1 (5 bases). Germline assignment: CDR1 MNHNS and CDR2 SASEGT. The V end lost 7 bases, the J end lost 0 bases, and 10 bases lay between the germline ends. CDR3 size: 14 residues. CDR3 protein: CASNQQASNQPQHF. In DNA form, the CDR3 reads TGTGCCAGCAACCAACAGGCTAGCAATCAGCCCCAGCATTTT.

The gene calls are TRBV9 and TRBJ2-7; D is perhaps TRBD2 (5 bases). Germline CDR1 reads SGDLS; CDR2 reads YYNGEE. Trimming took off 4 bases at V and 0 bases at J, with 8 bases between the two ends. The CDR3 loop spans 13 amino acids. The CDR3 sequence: CASSLAGSYEQYF. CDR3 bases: TGTGCCAGCAGCCTTGCGGGCTCCTACGAGCAGTACTTC.

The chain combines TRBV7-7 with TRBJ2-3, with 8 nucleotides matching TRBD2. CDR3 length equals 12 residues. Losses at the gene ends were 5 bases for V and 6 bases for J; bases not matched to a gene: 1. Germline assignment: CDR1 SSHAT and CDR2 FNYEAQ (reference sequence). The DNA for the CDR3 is TGTGCCAGCAGCCCGGGGGGGGATACGCAGTATTTT. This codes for CASSPGGDTQYF.

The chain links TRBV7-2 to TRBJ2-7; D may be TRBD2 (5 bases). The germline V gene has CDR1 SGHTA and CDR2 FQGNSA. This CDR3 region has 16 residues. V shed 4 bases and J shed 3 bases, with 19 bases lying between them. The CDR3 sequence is CASSSSRQDGNYEQYF. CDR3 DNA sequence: TGTGCCAGCAGCTCCTCCCGGCAAGACGGGAACTACGAGCAGTACTTC. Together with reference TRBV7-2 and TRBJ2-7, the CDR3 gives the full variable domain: GAGVSQSPSNKVTEKGKDVELRCDPISGHTALYWYRQSLGQGLEFLIYFQGNSAPDKSGLPSDRFSAERTGGSVSTLTIQRTQQEDSAVYLCASSSSRQDGNYEQYFGPGTRLTVT.

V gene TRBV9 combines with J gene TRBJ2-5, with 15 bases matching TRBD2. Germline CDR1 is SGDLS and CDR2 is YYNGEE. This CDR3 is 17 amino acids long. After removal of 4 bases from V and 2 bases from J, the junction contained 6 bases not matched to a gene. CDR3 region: CASSLGLAGGLQETQYF. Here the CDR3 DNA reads TGTGCCAGCAGCTTGGGACTAGCGGGAGGTCTTCAAGAGACCCAGTACTTC.

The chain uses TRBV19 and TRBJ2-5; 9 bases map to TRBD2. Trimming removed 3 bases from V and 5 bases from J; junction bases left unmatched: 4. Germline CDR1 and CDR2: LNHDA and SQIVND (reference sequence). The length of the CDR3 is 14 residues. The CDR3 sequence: CASSILAGGETQYF. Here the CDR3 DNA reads TGTGCCAGTAGTATTCTGGCGGGGGGGGAGACCCAGTACTTC.

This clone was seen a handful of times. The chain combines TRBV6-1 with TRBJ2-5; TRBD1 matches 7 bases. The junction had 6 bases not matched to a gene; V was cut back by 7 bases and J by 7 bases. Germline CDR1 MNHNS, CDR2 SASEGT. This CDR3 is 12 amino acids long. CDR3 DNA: TGTGCCAGCACGGACAGGAGGTGGACCCAGTACTTC. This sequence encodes CASTDRRWTQYF.

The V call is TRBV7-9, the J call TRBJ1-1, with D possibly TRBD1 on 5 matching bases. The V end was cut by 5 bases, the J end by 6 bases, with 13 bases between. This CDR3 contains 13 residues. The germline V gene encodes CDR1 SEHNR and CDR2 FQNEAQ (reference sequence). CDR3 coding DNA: TGTGCCAGCAGCCATCGGGGGATGGCTGAAGCTTTCTTT. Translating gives CASSHRGMAEAFF.

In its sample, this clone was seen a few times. CDR3 loop: CASSWGTGRNQPQHF. DNA of the CDR3: TGTGCCAGCAGCTGGGGGACAGGTCGAAATCAGCCCCAGCATTTT. The chain has TRBV5-5 and TRBJ1-5, with 8 bases identical to TRBD1. The germline CDR1 and CDR2 sequences are SGHKS and YYEKEE (reference sequence). Trimming at V came to 3 bases and at J to 4 bases, leaving 6 bases not matched to a gene. CDR3 length: 15 residues.

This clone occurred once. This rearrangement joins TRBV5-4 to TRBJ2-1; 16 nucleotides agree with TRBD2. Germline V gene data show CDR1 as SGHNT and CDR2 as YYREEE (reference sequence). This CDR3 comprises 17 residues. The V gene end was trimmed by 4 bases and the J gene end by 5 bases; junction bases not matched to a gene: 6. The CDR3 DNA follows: TGTGCCAGCAGCGAGGGACTAGCGGGAGGGCCCAACAATGAGCAGTTCTTC. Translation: CASSEGLAGGPNNEQFF.